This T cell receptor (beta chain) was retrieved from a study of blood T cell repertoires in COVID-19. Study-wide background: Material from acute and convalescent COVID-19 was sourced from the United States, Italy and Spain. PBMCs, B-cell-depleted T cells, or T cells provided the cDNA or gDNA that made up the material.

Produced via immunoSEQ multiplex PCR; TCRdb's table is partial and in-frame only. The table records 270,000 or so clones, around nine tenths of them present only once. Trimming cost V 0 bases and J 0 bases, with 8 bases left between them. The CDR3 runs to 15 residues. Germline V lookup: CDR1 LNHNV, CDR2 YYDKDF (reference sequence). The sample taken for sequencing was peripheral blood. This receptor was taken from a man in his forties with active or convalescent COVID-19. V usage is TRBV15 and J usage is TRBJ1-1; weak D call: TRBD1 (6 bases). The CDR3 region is CATSRDKGVNTEAFF. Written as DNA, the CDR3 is TGTGCCACCAGCAGAGATAAGGGGGTGAACACTGAAGCTTTCTTT.